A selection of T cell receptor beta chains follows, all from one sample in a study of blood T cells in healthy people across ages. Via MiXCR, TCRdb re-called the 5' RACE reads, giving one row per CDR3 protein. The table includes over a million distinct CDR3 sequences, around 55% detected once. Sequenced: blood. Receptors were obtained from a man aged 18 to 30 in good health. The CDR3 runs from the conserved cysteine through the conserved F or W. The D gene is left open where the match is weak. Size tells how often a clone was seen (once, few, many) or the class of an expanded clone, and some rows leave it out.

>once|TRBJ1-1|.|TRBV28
TGTGCCAGCAGAGGGGCCGGGGGGACTGAAGCTTTCTTT
CASRGAGGTEAFF
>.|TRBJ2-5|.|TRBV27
TGTGCCAGCAGTTTAGTTGGGGGGAGATTAATTGGGGAGACCCAGTACTTC
CASSLVGGRLIGETQYF
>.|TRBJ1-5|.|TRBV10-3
TGTGCCATCAGTGAGGGGCAGAGCTATAGCAATCAGCCCCAGCATTTT
CAISEGQSYSNQPQHF
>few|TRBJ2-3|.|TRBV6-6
TGTGCCAGCAGTCCCATCGTTTCAGATACGCAGTATTTT
CASSPIVSDTQYF
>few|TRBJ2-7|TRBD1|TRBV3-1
TGTGCCAGCAGCCAAAGACAGGGGATGTTGTCCTACGAGCAGTACTTC
CASSQRQGMLSYEQYF
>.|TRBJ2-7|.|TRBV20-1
TGCAGTGCTAGGTCCAACGAGCAGTACTTC
CSARSNEQYF
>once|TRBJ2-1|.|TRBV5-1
TGCGCCAGCACCTCAAGGGGGGACAATGAGCAGTTCTTC
CASTSRGDNEQFF
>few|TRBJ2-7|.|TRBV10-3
TGTGCCATCAGTGAGTCGGTGGGGAGCTCCTACGAGCAGTACTTC
CAISESVGSSYEQYF
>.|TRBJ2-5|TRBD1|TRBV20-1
TGCAGTGCGTCCGGACAGGGGGTCCAGGCCCAGTACTTC
CSASGQGVQAQYF
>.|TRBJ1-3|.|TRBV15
TGTGCCACCAGCAGAGCCAGGACAGCCGGAAACACCATATATTTT
CATSRARTAGNTIYF
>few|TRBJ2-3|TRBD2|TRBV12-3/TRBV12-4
TGTGCCAGCAGTCCGTGGGGGAGGGGAGATACGCAGTATTTT
CASSPWGRGDTQYF
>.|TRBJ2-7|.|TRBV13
TGTGCCAGCAGCTTAGTAGGGACTGTCTACGAGCAGTACTTC
CASSLVGTVYEQYF
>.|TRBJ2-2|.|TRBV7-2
TGTGCCAGCAGACCGGGACGGCTGAACACCGGGGAGCTGTTTTTT
CASRPGRLNTGELFF
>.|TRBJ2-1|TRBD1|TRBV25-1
TGTGCCAGCAGTGAATTCAGGGGGCCCGGCGGCAATGAGCAGTTCTTC
CASSEFRGPGGNEQFF
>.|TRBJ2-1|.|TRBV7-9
TGTGCCAGCAGCTTAAGCTCAGGGGTCAATGAGCAGTTCTTC
CASSLSSGVNEQFF
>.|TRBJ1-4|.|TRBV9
TGTGCCAGCAGCGTAGGTCTGACAGGTGCCCATGAAAAACTGTTTTTT
CASSVGLTGAHEKLFF
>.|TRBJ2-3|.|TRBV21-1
TGTGCCAGCAGCCTAGGGGACAATCCCCTTAGCACAGATACGCAGTATTTT
CASSLGDNPLSTDTQYF
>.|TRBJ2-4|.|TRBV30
TGTGCCTGGAGTGTAACTGGGCTCGCCAAAAACATTCAGTACTTC
CAWSVTGLAKNIQYF